The 10 T cell receptor beta chains given below trace back to one sample, sequenced in a study of OX40 agonist ivuxolimab in advanced cancers. Using immunoSEQ multiplex PCR, the repertoire was profiled, and TCRdb retains in-frame clones only, with some absent. The table includes roughly 50,000 clones, more than 75% detected once. Sequenced material: CD4+ or CD8+ T cells sorted from blood, taken in a trial of the OX40 agonist ivuxolimab. The receptors stem from an adult with an advanced solid tumor such as melanoma, head and neck, liver or kidney cancer.

The J gene is TRBJ1-6, the V gene TRBV18, with 7 bases matching TRBD1. Losses at the gene ends were 4 bases for V and 8 bases for J; bases not matched to a gene: 2. The germline gives CDR1 KGHSH, CDR2 LQKENI. CDR3 length equals 13 residues. The CDR3 sequence is CASSQTGDSPLHF. The CDR3 DNA is TGTGCCAGCTCACAAACAGGGGATTCACCCCTCCACTTT.

The genes are TRBV9 and TRBJ2-1; 11 nucleotides align to TRBD2. The CDR3 has 15 residues. CDR1 and CDR2 from the germline V gene are SGDLS and YYNGEE. V was pared by 2 bases and J by 6 bases, with 4 bases of the junction left unmatched. The CDR3 nucleotides are TGTGCCAGCAGCGTCCTAGCGGGGGGCTTCAATGAGCAGTTCTTC. Protein: CASSVLAGGFNEQFF.

This clone appeared once. This chain uses TRBV9 with TRBJ2-7; D assignment may be TRBD1 or TRBD2 (7 bases each). Germline CDR1 is SGDLS and CDR2 is YYNGEE. The CDR3 covers 14 residues. With 3 bases removed from V and 2 bases from J, the gap between germline ends came to 12 bases. CDR3 loop: CASSGAGQTYEQYF. CDR3 DNA: TGTGCCAGCAGCGGAGCGGGACAGACCTACGAGCAGTACTTC.

The V and J genes are TRBV4-1 and TRBJ1-5; D remains ambiguous. The CDR3 loop spans 15 amino acids. Germline CDR1 MGHRA, CDR2 YSYEKL. Trimming left V 1 base short and J 5 bases short, with 12 bases between. The CDR3 is CASSQGGESHQPQHF. CDR3 in DNA: TGCGCCAGCAGCCAAGGGGGTGAAAGCCATCAGCCCCAGCATTTT.

The V gene is TRBV2, the J gene TRBJ1-4; 8 bases line up with TRBD1. CDR1 and CDR2 from the germline V gene are SNHLY and FYNNEI. Losses at the gene ends were 6 bases for V and 5 bases for J; bases not matched to a gene: 5. CDR3 length: 14 residues. The CDR3 nucleotides are TGTGCCAGCAGGGACAGGGCACAAAATGAAAAACTGTTTTTT. Translated, it gives CASRDRAQNEKLFF.

This chain joins TRBV6-6 and TRBJ1-2; D is uncertain. Trimming took 6 bases from V and 3 from J, leaving 17 bases between them. This CDR3 spans 15 amino acids. Germline assignment: CDR1 MNHNY and CDR2 SVGAGI (reference sequence). The CDR3 loop reads CASRPLLGGHYGYTF. The CDR3 DNA reads TGTGCCAGCAGGCCCCTCCTCGGCGGACACTATGGCTACACCTTC.

The chain has TRBV4-1 and TRBJ1-1, with D uncertain. The CDR3 is 13 residues long. The germline V gene has CDR1 MGHRA and CDR2 YSYEKL. The ends were cut back, 0 bases at V and 3 bases at J, with 5 bases in the middle. The CDR3 loop reads CASSQERDTEAFF. CDR3 in DNA: TGCGCCAGCAGCCAAGAGAGGGACACTGAAGCTTTCTTT.

The chain couples TRBV2 to TRBJ2-7, with D perhaps TRBD1 or TRBD2 (5 bases each). The CDR3 loop spans 9 amino acids. The V gene's germline CDR1 is SNHLY and CDR2 FYNNEI. V lost 8 bases, J lost 6 bases, and 5 bases lay in between. The CDR3 bases are TGTGCCAGCGGGACCGAGCAGTACTTC. The encoded protein is CASGTEQYF.

The V and J genes are TRBV5-1 and TRBJ2-1; 10 nucleotides line up with TRBD1. Germline values: CDR1 SGHRS, CDR2 YFSETQ. The V gene end was trimmed by 4 bases and the J gene end by 5 bases; junction bases not matched to a gene: 9. There are 16 residues in the CDR3. CDR3 protein: CASSPLRGTGDNEQFF. DNA of the CDR3: TGCGCCAGCAGCCCATTGAGGGGGACAGGGGACAATGAGCAGTTCTTC.

The chain joins TRBV5-4 to TRBJ2-2; the match to TRBD2 covers 10 bases. Looked up from germline, CDR1 is SGHNT and CDR2 is YYREEE (reference sequence). With V trimmed by 0 bases and J by 7 bases, 12 bases remained unmatched. This CDR3 is 18 amino acids long. The CDR3 nucleotides are TGTGCCAGCAGCTTGGGACAGCGGGGGGGCCCAAGTAGCGGGGAGCTGTTTTTT. It specifies CASSLGQRGGPSSGELFF. Full variable domain (rest looked up from reference TRBV5-4 and TRBJ2-2): ETGVTQSPTHLIKTRGQQVTLRCSSQSGHNTVSWYQQALGQGPQFIFQYYREEENGRGNFPPRFSGLQFPNYSSELNVNALELDDSALYLCASSLGQRGGPSSGELFFGEGSRLTVL.